The 22 T cell receptor beta chains given below trace back to one sample, sequenced in a study of blood T cell repertoires in COVID-19. TCRdb's table, derived via immunoSEQ multiplex PCR, lists solely in-frame clones and lacks some. Of some 180,000 clones listed, 85% are singletons. Sequencing used PBMCs or T cells enriched from blood (not recorded which). These receptor sequences come from a man in his forties or fifties who had recovered from COVID-19.

This chain uses TRBV24-1 with TRBJ2-3; 7 bases are a match to TRBD1. The CDR3 has 16 residues. V lost 4 bases and J lost 2; bases outside the gene matches: 8. Germline CDR1 and CDR2: KGHDR and SFDVKD. CDR3 protein: CATSDNRDSLTDTQYF. The DNA of the CDR3 is TGTGCCACCAGTGACAACCGGGACAGCCTCACAGATACGCAGTATTTT.

The V call is TRBV3-1 (or the pseudogene TRBV3-2), the J call TRBJ1-2, with a tentative D call TRBD1 (5 bases). V shed 0 bases and J shed 6 bases, with 17 bases lying between them. The CDR3 length is 16 residues. From germline, CDR1 is LGHDT and CDR2 YNNKEL (reference sequence). CDR3 coding DNA: TGTGCCAGCAGCCAAGATCTGGGCATGGCAGGGCATGGCTACACCTTC. Translation: CASSQDLGMAGHGYTF.

This chain connects TRBV6-1 to TRBJ1-2; D gene unclear. Germline loops: CDR1 MNHNS, CDR2 SASEGT. Between the trimmed V and J ends, which lost 2 bases and 5 bases, there was a span of 15 bases. The CDR3 contains 15 residues. The chain's CDR3 is CASSENRWAEYGYTF. The CDR3 bases are TGTGCCAGCAGTGAAAATCGATGGGCAGAATATGGCTACACCTTC.

V is TRBV30 and J is TRBJ1-1; D might be TRBD1 (5 bases). The CDR3 spans 13 residues. Germline V gives CDR1 GTSNPN, CDR2 SVGIG (reference sequence). V was shortened by 1 base and J by 1 base, with 7 bases between the two germline ends. CDR3: CAWSAGQNTEAFF. The CDR3 coding sequence is TGTGCCTGGAGTGCCGGACAGAACACTGAAGCTTTCTTT.

The genes are TRBV29-1 and TRBJ2-7, with 7 nucleotides matching TRBD1. Germline values: CDR1 SQVTM, CDR2 ANQGSEA. The CDR3 is 11 residues long. V lost 5 bases to trimming and J lost 6 bases; unmatched junction nucleotides: 4. The CDR3: CSVRKGAEQYF. The CDR3 coding sequence is TGCAGCGTTCGCAAGGGGGCCGAGCAGTACTTC.

This clone has just a few counts. This rearrangement joins TRBV19 to TRBJ1-5; the match to TRBD1 covers 8 bases. Germline CDR1 and CDR2: LNHDA and SQIVND (reference sequence). V was clipped by 7 bases and J by 3 bases; unmatched bases: 8. The CDR3 has 15 residues. Here the CDR3 DNA reads TGTGCCAGTACCTGGACAGGGAATTCCAATCAGCCCCAGCATTTT. Protein product: CASTWTGNSNQPQHF.

This rearrangement joins TRBV19 to TRBJ1-2, with D possibly TRBD1 on 6 matching bases. Trimming removed 2 bases from V and 4 bases from J, with 20 bases in between. The CDR3 covers 17 residues. Germline V gene data show CDR1 as LNHDA and CDR2 as SQIVND (reference sequence). CDR3 amino acids: CASSIYQGTPSAYGYTF. For the CDR3, the DNA is TGTGCCAGTAGTATATATCAGGGGACGCCTAGTGCCTATGGCTACACCTTC.

The V gene is TRBV10-3, the J gene TRBJ1-1; the D is unclear. The CDR3 has 14 amino acids. Trimming removed 2 bases from V and 1 base from J, with 8 bases in between. Germline V gene data show CDR1 as ENHRY and CDR2 as SYGVKD. Here the CDR3 reads CAISETRTNTEAFF. The CDR3 DNA is TGTGCCATCAGTGAGACCAGAACGAACACTGAAGCTTTCTTT.

The chain uses TRBV14 and TRBJ2-7; D not certain. The CDR3 extends over 12 amino acids. Germline lookup yields CDR1 SGHDN and CDR2 FVKESK. Trimming removed 1 base at V and 7 bases at J, with 8 bases between. The DNA of the CDR3 is TGTGCCAGCAGCCAAGCATGGCGGGAGCAGTACTTC. Encoded protein: CASSQAWREQYF.

This clone has only one observation. The chain recombines TRBV27 with TRBJ1-5; D not certain. The germline CDR1 and CDR2 sequences are MNHEY and SMNVEV (reference sequence). CDR3 length: 14 residues. The V end lost 5 bases, the J end lost 6 bases, and 14 bases lay between the germline ends. CDR3 DNA: TGTGCCAGCAGTCCCAGGTCGTCAGGTCAGCCCCAGCATTTT. It translates to CASSPRSSGQPQHF.

This clone was seen just once. The chain combines TRBV14 with TRBJ1-1; 8 nucleotides agree with TRBD1. The CDR3 is made up of 13 amino acids. V dropped 6 bases and J dropped 4; count of bases not matched to a gene: 4. Germline loops: CDR1 SGHDN, CDR2 FVKESK. In nucleotides, the CDR3 is TGTGCCAGCAGTCTCCAGGGGGCCACTGAAGCTTTCTTT. Translating gives CASSLQGATEAFF.

V is TRBV5-1 and J is TRBJ1-2; 7 bases align to TRBD1. The trim removed 4 bases at V and 4 bases at J, leaving 13 bases unmatched. CDR3 length: 16 residues. The germline V gene has CDR1 SGHRS and CDR2 YFSETQ. In DNA form, the CDR3 reads TGCGCCAGCAGCCCGAGCCGCTTAACAGGGGCCTATGGCTACACCTTC. Protein: CASSPSRLTGAYGYTF.

The DNA of the CDR3 is TGTGCCAGCAGCTTAAGCGGGGGGAGCTCCTACGAGCAGTACTTC. Its protein product is CASSLSGGSSYEQYF. The rearrangement links TRBV11-3 to TRBJ2-7, with TRBD2 matching over 9 bases. CDR3 length: 15 amino acids. CDR1 is SGHNT and CDR2 is YENEEA in the germline V gene. Trimming took 2 bases from V and 0 from J; bases not matched to a gene: 2.

This chain links TRBV7-9 with TRBJ1-1; D is uncertain. The CDR3 is 15 residues long. The germline V and J ends were trimmed by 1 base and 1 base, with 10 bases remaining between them. Germline V gives CDR1 SEHNR, CDR2 FQNEAQ (reference sequence). The CDR3 spells CASSLVEGKNTEAFF. In DNA form, the CDR3 reads TGTGCCAGCAGCTTAGTGGAGGGTAAGAACACTGAAGCTTTCTTT. Full variable domain (outside the CDR3, taken from reference TRBV7-9 and TRBJ1-1): DTGVSQNPRHKITKRGQNVTFRCDPISEHNRLYWYRQTLGQGPEFLTYFQNEAQLEKSRLLSDRFSAERPKGSFSTLEIQRTEQGDSAMYLCASSLVEGKNTEAFFGQGTRLTVV.

The chain is built from TRBV5-6 and TRBJ1-1, with 8 bases that match TRBD1. The CDR3 totals 14 residues. Germline lookup yields CDR1 SGHDT and CDR2 YYEEEE. The V gene end was trimmed by 6 bases and the J gene end by 1 base; junction bases not matched to a gene: 5. The CDR3 loop reads CASNGQGTNTEAFF. The CDR3 DNA follows: TGTGCCAGCAACGGACAGGGAACGAACACTGAAGCTTTCTTT. Complete variable domain (other parts from reference TRBV5-6 and TRBJ1-1): DAGVTQSPTHLIKTRGQQVTLRCSPKSGHDTVSWYQQALGQGPQFIFQYYEEEERQRGNFPDRFSGHQFPNYSSELNVNALLLGDSALYLCASNGQGTNTEAFFGQGTRLTVV.

The chain carries TRBV30 and TRBJ1-3, with 7 positions matching TRBD1. Germline values: CDR1 GTSNPN, CDR2 SVGIG (reference sequence). Trimming cost V 1 base and J 2 bases; bases outside gene matches: 2. CDR3 length: 14 amino acids. CDR3 sequence: CAWSAGTAGNTIYF. The CDR3 coding sequence is TGTGCCTGGAGTGCTGGGACAGCTGGAAACACCATATATTTT.

This clone was counted a few times. This chain links TRBV28 with TRBJ1-1; D gene unclear. V was shortened by 7 bases and J by 11 bases, with 17 bases between the two germline ends. Germline V gives CDR1 MDHEN, CDR2 SYDVKM. CDR3 length: 12 residues. CDR3 bases: TGTGCCAGCACCACGGGGTTGGAAGGGGCTTTCTTT. Amino acids: CASTTGLEGAFF.

The rearrangement joins TRBV27 to TRBJ2-7; 10 bases fit TRBD1. Germline trimming cut 4 bases from V and 7 bases from J; bases unmatched to any gene: 7. Germline V gene sequence: CDR1 MNHEY, CDR2 SMNVEV (reference sequence). The CDR3 covers 14 residues. As DNA, the CDR3 is TGTGCCAGCAGTTCCTTGACAGGGGGCTGGGAGCAGTACTTC. Translation gives CASSSLTGGWEQYF.

V and J are TRBV29-1 and TRBJ2-1; tentative D call: TRBD2 (5 bases). The CDR3 is 13 residues long. Trimming pared 7 bases from V and 0 bases from J, leaving 10 bases between. Germline CDR1 SQVTM, CDR2 ANQGSEA. CDR3 sequence (DNA): TGCAGCGGACGAGCGGTCTCCTACAATGAGCAGTTCTTC. Its protein is CSGRAVSYNEQFF.

The gene calls are TRBV5-1 and TRBJ1-2, with unresolved D. Germline V gene data show CDR1 as SGHRS and CDR2 as YFSETQ. Trimming pared 4 bases from V and 2 bases from J, leaving 6 bases between. The CDR3 is 12 residues long. CDR3 residues: CASSEGNYGYTF. The CDR3 DNA sequence: TGCGCCAGCAGCGAGGGAAACTATGGCTACACCTTC.

This sequence joins TRBV30 and TRBJ1-1; TRBD1 matches at 10 bases. After removal of 2 bases from V and 4 bases from J, the junction contained 7 bases not matched to a gene. Germline V gene data show CDR1 as GTSNPN and CDR2 as SVGIG (reference sequence). This CDR3 comprises 15 residues. The CDR3 DNA reads as TGTGCCTGGAGTCGCCCGGGACAGGGGAGCACTGAAGCTTTCTTT. This codes for CAWSRPGQGSTEAFF.

The chain links TRBV5-1 to TRBJ1-1, with 7 bases that match TRBD1. V lost 4 bases, J lost 11 bases, and 11 bases stayed unmatched. CDR3 length: 13 residues. Germline loops: CDR1 SGHRS, CDR2 YFSETQ. The CDR3 DNA follows: TGCGCCAGCAGCCGGGACAGCGTAACGACGGCTTTCTTT. Protein: CASSRDSVTTAFF. Variable domain in full (rest from reference TRBV5-1 and TRBJ1-1): KAGVTQTPRYLIKTRGQQVTLSCSPISGHRSVSWYQQTPGQGLQFLFEYFSETQRNKGNFPGRFSGRQFSNSRSEMNVSTLELGDSALYLCASSRDSVTTAFFGQGTRLTVV.